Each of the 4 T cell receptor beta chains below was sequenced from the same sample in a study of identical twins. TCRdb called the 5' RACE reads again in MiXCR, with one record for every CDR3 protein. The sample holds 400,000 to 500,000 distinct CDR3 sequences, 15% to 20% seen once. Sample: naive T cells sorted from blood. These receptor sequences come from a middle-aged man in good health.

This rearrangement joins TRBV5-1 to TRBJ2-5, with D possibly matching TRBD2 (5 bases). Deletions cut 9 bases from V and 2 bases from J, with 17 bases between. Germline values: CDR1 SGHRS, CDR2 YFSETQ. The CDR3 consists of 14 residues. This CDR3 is CATSLAGRQETQYF. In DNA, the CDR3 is TGCGCCACATCCCTCGCGGGCCGACAAGAGACCCAGTACTTC.

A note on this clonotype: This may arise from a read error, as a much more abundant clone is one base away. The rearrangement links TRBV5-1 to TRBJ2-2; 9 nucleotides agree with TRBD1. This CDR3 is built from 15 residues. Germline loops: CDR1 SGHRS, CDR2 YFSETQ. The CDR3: CASSLDRGHTGKLFF. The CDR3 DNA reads TGCGCCAGCAGCTTGGACAGGGGGCACACCGGGAAGCTGTTTTTT.

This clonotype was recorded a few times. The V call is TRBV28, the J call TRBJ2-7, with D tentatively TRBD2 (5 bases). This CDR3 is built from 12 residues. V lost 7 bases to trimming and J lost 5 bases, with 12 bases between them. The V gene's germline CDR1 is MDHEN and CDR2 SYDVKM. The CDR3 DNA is TGTGCCAGCACCCCCGGGGTGAACGAGCAGTACTTC. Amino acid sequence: CASTPGVNEQYF.

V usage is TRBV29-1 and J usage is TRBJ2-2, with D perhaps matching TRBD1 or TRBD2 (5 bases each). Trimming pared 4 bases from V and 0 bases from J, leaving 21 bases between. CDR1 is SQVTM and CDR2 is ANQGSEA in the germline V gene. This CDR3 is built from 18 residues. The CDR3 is CSVAECNGAEANTGELFF. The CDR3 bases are TGCAGCGTTGCGGAGTGTAATGGGGCGGAGGCGAACACCGGGGAGCTGTTTTTT.